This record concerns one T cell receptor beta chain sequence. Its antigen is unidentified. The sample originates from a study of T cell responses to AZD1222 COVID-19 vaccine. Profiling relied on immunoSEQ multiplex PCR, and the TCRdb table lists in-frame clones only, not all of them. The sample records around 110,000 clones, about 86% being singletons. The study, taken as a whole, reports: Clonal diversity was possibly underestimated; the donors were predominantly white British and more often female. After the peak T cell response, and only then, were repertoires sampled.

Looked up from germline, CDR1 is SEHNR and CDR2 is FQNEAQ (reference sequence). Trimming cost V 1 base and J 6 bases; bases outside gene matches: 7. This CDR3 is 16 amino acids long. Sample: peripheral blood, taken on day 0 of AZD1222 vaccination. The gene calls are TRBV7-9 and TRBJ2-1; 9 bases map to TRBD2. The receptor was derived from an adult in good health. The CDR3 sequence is CASSLGRSGGGNEQFF. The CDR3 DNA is TGTGCCAGCAGCTTAGGGCGTAGCGGGGGAGGCAATGAGCAGTTCTTC.